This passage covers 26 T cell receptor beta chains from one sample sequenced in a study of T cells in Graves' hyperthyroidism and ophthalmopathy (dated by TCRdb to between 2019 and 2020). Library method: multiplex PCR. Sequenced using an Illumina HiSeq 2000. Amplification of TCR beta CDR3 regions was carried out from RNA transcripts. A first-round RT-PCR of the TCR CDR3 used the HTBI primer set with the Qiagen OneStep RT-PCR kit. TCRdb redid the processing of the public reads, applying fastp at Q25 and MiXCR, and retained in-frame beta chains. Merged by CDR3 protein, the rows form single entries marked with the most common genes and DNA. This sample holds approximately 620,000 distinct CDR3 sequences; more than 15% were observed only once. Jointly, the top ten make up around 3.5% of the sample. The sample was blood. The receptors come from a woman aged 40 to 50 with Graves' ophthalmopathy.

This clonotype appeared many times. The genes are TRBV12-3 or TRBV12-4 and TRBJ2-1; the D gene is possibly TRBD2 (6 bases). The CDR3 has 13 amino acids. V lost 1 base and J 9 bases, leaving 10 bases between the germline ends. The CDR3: CASSLGGVVEQFF. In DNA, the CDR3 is TGTGCCAGCAGTTTAGGGGGGGTGGTTGAGCAGTTCTTC.

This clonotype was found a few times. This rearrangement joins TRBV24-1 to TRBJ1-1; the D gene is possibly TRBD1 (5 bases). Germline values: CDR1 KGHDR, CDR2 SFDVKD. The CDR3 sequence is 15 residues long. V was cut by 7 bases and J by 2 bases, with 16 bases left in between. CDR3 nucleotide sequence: TGTGCCACCAGGGGAGATGCGGGACCCAACACTGAAGCTTTCTTT. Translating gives CATRGDAGPNTEAFF.

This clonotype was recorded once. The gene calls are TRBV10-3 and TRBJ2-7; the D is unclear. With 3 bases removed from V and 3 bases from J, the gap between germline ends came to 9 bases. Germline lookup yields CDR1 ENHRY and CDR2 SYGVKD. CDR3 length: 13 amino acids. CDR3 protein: CAISDGADYEQYF. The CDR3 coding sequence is TGTGCCATCAGTGACGGTGCCGACTACGAGCAGTACTTC.

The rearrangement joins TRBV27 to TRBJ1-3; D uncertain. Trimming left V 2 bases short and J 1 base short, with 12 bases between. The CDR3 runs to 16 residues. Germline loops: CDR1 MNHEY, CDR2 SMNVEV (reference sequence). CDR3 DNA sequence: TGTGCCAGCAGTTTAAACCCCCCTCTATCTGGAAACACCATATATTTT. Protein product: CASSLNPPLSGNTIYF.

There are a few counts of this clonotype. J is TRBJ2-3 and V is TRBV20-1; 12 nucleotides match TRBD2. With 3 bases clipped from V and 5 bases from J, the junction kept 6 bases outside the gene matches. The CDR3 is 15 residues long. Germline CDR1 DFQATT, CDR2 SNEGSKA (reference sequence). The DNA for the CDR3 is TGCAGTGCTAGCGGACTAGCGGGATTCGGAGATACGCAGTATTTT. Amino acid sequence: CSASGLAGFGDTQYF.

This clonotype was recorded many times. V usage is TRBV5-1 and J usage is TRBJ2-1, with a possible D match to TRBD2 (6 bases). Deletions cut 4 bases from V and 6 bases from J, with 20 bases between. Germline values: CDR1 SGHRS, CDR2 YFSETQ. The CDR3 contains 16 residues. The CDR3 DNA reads TGCGCCAGCAGCCCCGGCCCGGGACTGACTATCAATGAGCAGTTCTTC. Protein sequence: CASSPGPGLTINEQFF.

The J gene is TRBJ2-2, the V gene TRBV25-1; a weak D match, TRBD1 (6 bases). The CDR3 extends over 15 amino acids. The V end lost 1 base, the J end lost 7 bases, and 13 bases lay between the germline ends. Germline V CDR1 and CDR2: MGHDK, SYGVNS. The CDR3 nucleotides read TGTGCCAGCAGTGAATGGAGCAGGGGTTTCGGGGAGCTGTTTTTT. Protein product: CASSEWSRGFGELFF.

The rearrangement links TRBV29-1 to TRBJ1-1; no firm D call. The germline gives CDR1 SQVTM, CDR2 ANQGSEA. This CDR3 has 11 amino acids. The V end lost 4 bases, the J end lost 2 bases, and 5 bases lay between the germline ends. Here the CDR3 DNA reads TGCAGCGTTGCCCTAAACACTGAAGCTTTCTTT. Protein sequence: CSVALNTEAFF. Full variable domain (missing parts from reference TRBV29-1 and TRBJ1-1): SAVISQKPSRDICQRGTSLTIQCQVDSQVTMMFWYRQQPGQSLTLIATANQGSEATYESGFVIDKFPISRPNLTFSTLTVSNMSPEDSSIYLCSVALNTEAFFGQGTRLTVV.

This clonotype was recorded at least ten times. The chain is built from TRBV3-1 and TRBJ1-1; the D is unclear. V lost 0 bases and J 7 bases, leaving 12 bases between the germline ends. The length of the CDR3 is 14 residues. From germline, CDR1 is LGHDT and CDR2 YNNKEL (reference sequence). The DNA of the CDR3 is TGTGCCAGCAGCCAAGATTCGGGCGGTGGTGAAGCTTTCTTT. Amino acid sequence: CASSQDSGGGEAFF.

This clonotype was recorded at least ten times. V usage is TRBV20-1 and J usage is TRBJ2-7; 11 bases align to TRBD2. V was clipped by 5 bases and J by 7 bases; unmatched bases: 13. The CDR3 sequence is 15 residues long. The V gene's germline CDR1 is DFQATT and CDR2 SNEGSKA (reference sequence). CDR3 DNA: TGCAGTGCTCCTCAGACTAGCGGGGAGCTAAGGGAGCAGTACTTC. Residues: CSAPQTSGELREQYF.

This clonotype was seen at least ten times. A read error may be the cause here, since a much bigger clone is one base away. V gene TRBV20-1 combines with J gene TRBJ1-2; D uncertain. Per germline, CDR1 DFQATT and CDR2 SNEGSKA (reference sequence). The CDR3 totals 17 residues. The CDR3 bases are TGCAGTACTAGTCGTACCGCCGTTAAGACAACTAACTATGGCTACACCTTC. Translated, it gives CSTSRTAVKTTNYGYTF.

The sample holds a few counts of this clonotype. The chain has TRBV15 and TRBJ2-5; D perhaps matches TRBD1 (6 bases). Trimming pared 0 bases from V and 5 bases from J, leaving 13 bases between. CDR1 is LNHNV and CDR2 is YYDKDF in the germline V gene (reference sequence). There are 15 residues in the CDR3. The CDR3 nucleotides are TGTGCCACCAGCAGAGATCAGGGGCTCGGGGAGACCCAGTACTTC. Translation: CATSRDQGLGETQYF.

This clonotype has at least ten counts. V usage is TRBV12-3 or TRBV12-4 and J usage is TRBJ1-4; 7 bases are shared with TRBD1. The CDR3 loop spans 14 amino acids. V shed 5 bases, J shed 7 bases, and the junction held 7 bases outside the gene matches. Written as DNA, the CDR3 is TGTGCCAGCAGTCCCGACAGGGAAGGTGAAAAACTGTTTTTT. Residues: CASSPDREGEKLFF.

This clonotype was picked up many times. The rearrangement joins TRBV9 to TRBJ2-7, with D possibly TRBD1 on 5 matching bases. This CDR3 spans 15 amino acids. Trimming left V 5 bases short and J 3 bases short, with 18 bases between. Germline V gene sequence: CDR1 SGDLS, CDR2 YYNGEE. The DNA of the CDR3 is TGTGCCAGCAGTACACAGGATTCCCCCGTCTACGAGCAGTACTTC. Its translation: CASSTQDSPVYEQYF.

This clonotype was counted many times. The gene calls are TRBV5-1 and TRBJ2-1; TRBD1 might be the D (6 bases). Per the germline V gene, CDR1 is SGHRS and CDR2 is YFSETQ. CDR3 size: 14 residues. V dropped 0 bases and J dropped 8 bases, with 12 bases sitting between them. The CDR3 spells CASSLGDTVYEQFF. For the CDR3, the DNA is TGCGCCAGCAGCTTGGGGGACACCGTCTATGAGCAGTTCTTC.

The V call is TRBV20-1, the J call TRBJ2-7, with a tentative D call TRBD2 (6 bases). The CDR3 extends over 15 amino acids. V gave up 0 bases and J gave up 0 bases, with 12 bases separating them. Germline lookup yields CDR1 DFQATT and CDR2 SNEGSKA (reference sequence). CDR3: CSARDGGSYSYEQYF. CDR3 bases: TGCAGTGCTAGAGATGGGGGGTCGTACTCCTACGAGCAGTACTTC.

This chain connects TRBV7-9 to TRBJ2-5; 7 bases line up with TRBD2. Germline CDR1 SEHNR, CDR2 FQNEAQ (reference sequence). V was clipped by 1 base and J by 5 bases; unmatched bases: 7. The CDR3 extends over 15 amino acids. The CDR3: CASSLVLAAKETQYF. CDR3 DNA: TGTGCCAGCAGCTTAGTCCTAGCGGCCAAGGAGACCCAGTACTTC.

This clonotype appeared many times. The CDR3 protein is CASSLWVTFELSSYNSPLHF. CDR3 coding DNA: TGTGCCAGCAGCTTGTGGGTAACATTCGAGCTGAGCTCCTATAATTCACCCCTCCACTTT. The V gene is TRBV7-2, the J gene TRBJ1-6, with D unclear. This CDR3 spans 20 amino acids. CDR1 and CDR2 (germline): SGHTA, FQGNSA. Trimming shortened V by 3 bases and J by 0 bases, and 21 bases separated the two germline ends.

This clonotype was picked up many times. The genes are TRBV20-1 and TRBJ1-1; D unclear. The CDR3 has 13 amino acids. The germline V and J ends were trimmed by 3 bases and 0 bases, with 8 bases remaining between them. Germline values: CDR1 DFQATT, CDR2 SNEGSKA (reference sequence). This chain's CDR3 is CSASGDLNTEAFF. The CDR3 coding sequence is TGCAGTGCTAGTGGCGACTTGAACACTGAAGCTTTCTTT.

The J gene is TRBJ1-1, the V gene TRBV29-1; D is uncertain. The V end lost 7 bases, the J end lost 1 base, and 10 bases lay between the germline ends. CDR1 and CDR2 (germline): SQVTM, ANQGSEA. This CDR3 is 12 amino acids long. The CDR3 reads CSGTGPNTEAFF. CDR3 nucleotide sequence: TGCAGCGGGACCGGGCCGAACACTGAAGCTTTCTTT.

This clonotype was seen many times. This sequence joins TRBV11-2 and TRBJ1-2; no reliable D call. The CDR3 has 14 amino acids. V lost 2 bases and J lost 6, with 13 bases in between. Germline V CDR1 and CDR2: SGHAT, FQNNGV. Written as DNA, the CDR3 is TGTGCCAGCAGCTTACAGTCCCCTAGGAATGGCTACACCTTC. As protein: CASSLQSPRNGYTF.

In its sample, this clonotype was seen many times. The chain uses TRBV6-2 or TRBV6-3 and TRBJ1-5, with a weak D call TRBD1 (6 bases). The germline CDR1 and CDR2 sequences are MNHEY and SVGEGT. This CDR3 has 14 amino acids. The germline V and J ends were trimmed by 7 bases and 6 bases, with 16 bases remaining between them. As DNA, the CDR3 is TGTGCCAGCACCCTTACGGGGGGCACTCAGCCCCAGCATTTT. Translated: CASTLTGGTQPQHF.

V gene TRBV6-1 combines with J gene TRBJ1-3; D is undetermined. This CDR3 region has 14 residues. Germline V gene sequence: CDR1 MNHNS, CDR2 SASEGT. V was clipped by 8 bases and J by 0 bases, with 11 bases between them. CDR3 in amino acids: CASGITDSGNTIYF. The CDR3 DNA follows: TGTGCCAGCGGTATCACAGACTCTGGAAACACCATATATTTT.

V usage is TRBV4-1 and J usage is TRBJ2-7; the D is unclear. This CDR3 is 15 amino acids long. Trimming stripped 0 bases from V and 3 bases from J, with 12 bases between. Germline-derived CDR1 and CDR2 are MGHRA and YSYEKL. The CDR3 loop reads CASSQDGGSGYEQYF. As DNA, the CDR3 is TGCGCCAGCAGCCAAGATGGTGGTAGTGGCTACGAGCAGTACTTC.

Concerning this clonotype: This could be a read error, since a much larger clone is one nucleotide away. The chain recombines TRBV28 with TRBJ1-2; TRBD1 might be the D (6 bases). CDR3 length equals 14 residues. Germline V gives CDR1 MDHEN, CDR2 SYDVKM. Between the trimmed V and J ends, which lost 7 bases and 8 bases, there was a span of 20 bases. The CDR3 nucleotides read TGTGCCAGCACCATGGGTTACGGGGGGGGCGGCTACACCTTC. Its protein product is CASTMGYGGGGYTF.

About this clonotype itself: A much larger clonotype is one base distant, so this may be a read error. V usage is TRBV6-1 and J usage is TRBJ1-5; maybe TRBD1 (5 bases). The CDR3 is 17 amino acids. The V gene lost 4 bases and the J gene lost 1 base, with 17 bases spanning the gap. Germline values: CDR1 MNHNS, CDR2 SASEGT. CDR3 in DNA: TGTGCCAGCAGTGCCAGGGCAGCGGGACGGAGCAATCAGCCCCAGCATTTT. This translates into CASSARAAGRSNQPQHF.